These 22 T cell receptor beta chains were all obtained from the same sample, sequenced in a study of blood T cell repertoires in COVID-19. Here immunoSEQ multiplex PCR was the method, and the copy in TCRdb shows in-frame clones only, minus some. This table holds about 140,000 clones, under 85% found once. The sequenced sample consisted of peripheral blood. These receptors came from a human donor in a cohort sampled during active COVID-19.

The chain employs TRBV7-2 and TRBJ2-5; tentatively, D is TRBD2 (6 bases). V dropped 3 bases and J dropped 4 bases, with 9 bases sitting between them. The CDR3 length is 13 residues. In germline, CDR1 is SGHTA, CDR2 FQGNSA. CDR3 bases: TGTGCCAGCAGCTTCGGACTACCAGAGACCCAGTACTTC. Translating it yields CASSFGLPETQYF.

V usage is TRBV5-8 and J usage is TRBJ1-4, with TRBD1 as a possible D gene (5 bases). Germline V lookup: CDR1 SGHTS, CDR2 YDEGEE. This CDR3 has 15 amino acids. V was cut by 4 bases and J by 8 bases, with 18 bases left in between. Written as DNA, the CDR3 is TGTGCCAGCAGCCGTGGGCGGGGGTCGCTAGAAAAACTGTTTTTT. This codes for CASSRGRGSLEKLFF. Looking up the rest from reference TRBV5-8 and TRBJ1-4 gives the full variable domain: EAGVTQSPTHLIKTRGQQATLRCSPISGHTSVYWYQQALGLGLQFLLWYDEGEERNRGNFPPRFSGRQFPNYSSELNVNALELEDSALYLCASSRGRGSLEKLFFGSGTQLSVL.

This clone was counted a few times. The chain employs TRBV19 and TRBJ1-5, with unresolved D. This CDR3 comprises 13 residues. Germline V gives CDR1 LNHDA, CDR2 SQIVND (reference sequence). V shed 5 bases and J shed 5 bases, with 10 bases lying between them. CDR3 nucleotides: TGTGCCAGTAGTTCCTCTCCCGATCAGCCCCAGCATTTT. It codes for CASSSSPDQPQHF. Using reference TRBV19 and TRBJ1-5 for the parts outside the CDR3, the full variable domain is DGGITQSPKYLFRKEGQNVTLSCEQNLNHDAMYWYRQDPGQGLRLIYYSQIVNDFQKGDIAEGYSVSREKKESFPLTVTSAQKNPTAFYLCASSSSPDQPQHFGDGTRLSIL.

The V call is TRBV7-2, the J call TRBJ2-1, with 11 bases matching TRBD2. V was pared by 4 bases and J by 4 bases, with 3 bases of the junction left unmatched. This CDR3 is 15 amino acids long. CDR1 SGHTA and CDR2 FQGNSA come from the germline V gene. As DNA, the CDR3 is TGTGCCAGCAGCTCGACTAGCGGGGCTTACAATGAGCAGTTCTTC. This gives the protein CASSSTSGAYNEQFF.

CDR3 sequence reads: CATSDYSSGANVLTF. CDR3 bases: TGTGCCACCAGTGACTACAGCTCTGGGGCCAACGTCCTGACTTTC. The J gene is TRBJ2-6, the V gene TRBV24-1; D gene uncertain. The germline V and J ends were trimmed by 4 bases and 0 bases, with 6 bases remaining between them. The CDR3 is 15 amino acids. Germline V gene lookup returns CDR1 KGHDR and CDR2 SFDVKD.

V and J are TRBV11-2 and TRBJ1-5; 7 bases map to TRBD1. From germline, CDR1 is SGHAT and CDR2 FQNNGV. V was pared by 3 bases and J by 7 bases, with 9 bases of the junction left unmatched. The length of the CDR3 is 15 residues. This CDR3 is CASSLGTGVGQPQHF. DNA of the CDR3: TGTGCCAGCAGCTTGGGTACAGGGGTTGGGCAGCCCCAGCATTTT.

The chain uses TRBV5-4 and TRBJ1-1; 7 bases align to TRBD1. This CDR3 contains 17 residues. J lost 2 bases, V lost 1 base, and 11 bases had no gene match. The germline V gene encodes CDR1 SGHNT and CDR2 YYREEE (reference sequence). For the CDR3, the DNA is TGTGCCAGCAGCTTGAAACGGGGGGGGACAGCAAACACTGAAGCTTTCTTT. It encodes CASSLKRGGTANTEAFF.

This chain uses TRBV30 with TRBJ2-5; D remains ambiguous. V lost 2 bases and J lost 2, with 9 bases in between. The germline V gene encodes CDR1 GTSNPN and CDR2 SVGIG (reference sequence). There are 13 residues in the CDR3. The CDR3 reads CAWSLSTQETQYF. The CDR3 DNA sequence: TGTGCCTGGAGTTTGTCTACTCAAGAGACCCAGTACTTC.

The rearrangement joins TRBV3-1 (or the pseudogene TRBV3-2) to TRBJ2-2, with D maybe TRBD1 (6 bases). CDR1 is LGHDT, CDR2 YNNKEL, per germline (reference sequence). The CDR3 is 13 amino acids. Trimming shortened V by 9 bases and J by 4 bases, and 12 bases separated the two germline ends. The CDR3 region has the DNA TGTGCCAGTTACAGGGTAGGCACCGGGGAGCTGTTTTTT. It specifies CASYRVGTGELFF.

This chain connects TRBV18 to TRBJ1-5; 8 bases align to TRBD1. Per the germline V gene, CDR1 is KGHSH and CDR2 is LQKENI. This CDR3 contains 15 residues. V trimming: 4 bases; J trimming: 3 bases; junction bases outside the gene matches: 5. The CDR3 sequence: CASSRETGVNQPQHF. DNA of the CDR3: TGTGCCAGCTCACGGGAGACAGGGGTCAATCAGCCCCAGCATTTT.

DNA of the CDR3: TGCGCCAGCAGCCAGACCCTAGCGGCCCTAACGCAGTATTTT. This encodes CASSQTLAALTQYF. The rearrangement uses TRBV4-1 and TRBJ2-3; 7 bases are shared with TRBD2. The CDR3 length is 14 residues. With V trimmed by 3 bases and J by 9 bases, 9 bases remained unmatched. CDR1 and CDR2 (germline): MGHRA, YSYEKL.

The gene calls are TRBV28 and TRBJ2-7, with D possibly matching TRBD2 (5 bases). Per germline, CDR1 MDHEN and CDR2 SYDVKM. Trimming stripped 6 bases from V and 3 bases from J, with 9 bases between. There are 12 residues in the CDR3. Written as DNA, the CDR3 is TGTGCCAGCAGGTCTAGCAGCTACGAGCAGTACTTC. Amino acid sequence: CASRSSSYEQYF.

This clone was observed once. The rearrangement uses TRBV19 and TRBJ1-3, with 7 bases identical to TRBD1. V gave up 11 bases and J gave up 6 bases; unmatched junction bases: 10. Germline loops: CDR1 LNHDA, CDR2 SQIVND (reference sequence). The CDR3 length is 13 residues. Written as DNA, the CDR3 is TGTGCCGCCCGAGCGACAGGGATAAACACCATATATTTT. It specifies CAARATGINTIYF.

The gene calls are TRBV7-3 and TRBJ2-6; perhaps TRBD1 as D (5 bases). CDR1 is SGHTA, CDR2 FQGTGA, per germline. CDR3 length equals 18 residues. V was trimmed by 2 bases and J by 0 bases, leaving 14 bases between them. For the CDR3, the DNA is TGTGCCAGCAGCTTATTAGGGCAGGGAAGCTCTGGGGCCAACGTCCTGACTTTC. Translating gives CASSLLGQGSSGANVLTF.

The chain recombines TRBV11-2 with TRBJ2-3, with 8 bases aligning to TRBD1. Germline values: CDR1 SGHAT, CDR2 FQNNGV. The CDR3 sequence is 18 residues long. Unmatched junction bases numbered 16, after V lost 2 bases and J lost 6 bases. The CDR3, as DNA: TGTGCCAGCAGCTTAAGAGAGAGTGTGGGGACAGGATGGGATACGCAGTATTTT. Its translation is CASSLRESVGTGWDTQYF. The variable domain in full, completed from reference TRBV11-2 and TRBJ2-3, reads EAGVAQSPRYKIIEKRQSVAFWCNPISGHATLYWYQQILGQGPKLLIQFQNNGVVDDSQLPKDRFSAERLKGVDSTLKIQPAKLEDSAVYLCASSLRESVGTGWDTQYFGPGTRLTVL.

The V and J genes are TRBV2 and TRBJ2-7; possibly TRBD1 for D (6 bases). Germline CDR1 reads SNHLY; CDR2 reads FYNNEI. The CDR3 extends over 15 amino acids. V was cut by 3 bases and J by 2 bases, with 14 bases left in between. The CDR3 sequence is CASSEDSALTYEQYF. For the CDR3, the DNA is TGTGCCAGCAGTGAGGACAGCGCGCTAACCTACGAGCAGTACTTC.

The J gene is TRBJ2-1, the V gene TRBV11-2, with 7 bases matching TRBD2. The CDR3 covers 15 residues. V trimming: 5 bases; J trimming: 4 bases; junction bases outside the gene matches: 8. Per the germline V gene, CDR1 is SGHAT and CDR2 is FQNNGV. The CDR3 nucleotides read TGTGCCAGCAGCCGCGGGACTACCACATACAATGAGCAGTTCTTC. It yields the protein CASSRGTTTYNEQFF.

V gene TRBV7-8 combines with J gene TRBJ2-7, with 7 bases that match TRBD1. CDR1 and CDR2 from the germline V gene are SGHVS and FQNEAQ. Trimming removed 5 bases from V and 3 bases from J; junction bases left unmatched: 10. This CDR3 has 15 amino acids. CDR3 region: CASSATGAMYYEQYF. Written as DNA, the CDR3 is TGTGCCAGCAGCGCCACAGGGGCCATGTACTACGAGCAGTACTTC.

The chain uses TRBV28 and TRBJ1-4; D might be TRBD1 (5 bases). The CDR3 extends over 15 amino acids. V was clipped by 7 bases and J by 8 bases, with 20 bases between them. CDR1 is MDHEN, CDR2 SYDVKM, per germline. CDR3 sequence: CASTKGFRVGEKLFF. In DNA, the CDR3 is TGTGCCAGCACTAAGGGGTTCAGGGTGGGGGAAAAACTGTTTTTT.

This sequence joins TRBV5-1 and TRBJ2-7; 7 bases align to TRBD2. This CDR3 has 15 amino acids. The germline CDR1 and CDR2 sequences are SGHRS and YFSETQ. The junction had 10 bases not matched to a gene; V was cut back by 4 bases and J by 3 bases. The CDR3 nucleotides read TGCGCCAGCAGCGTCACACAGCGGGGATTCTACGAGCAGTACTTC. Its translation is CASSVTQRGFYEQYF.

This rearrangement joins TRBV28 to TRBJ1-3, with a possible D match to TRBD1 (5 bases). In germline, CDR1 is MDHEN, CDR2 SYDVKM. V shed 5 bases and J shed 1 base, with 9 bases lying between them. The CDR3 extends over 14 amino acids. CDR3 nucleotide sequence: TGTGCCAGCAGTATCGGGACTTCTGGAAACACCATATATTTT. Translated, it gives CASSIGTSGNTIYF.

This sequence joins TRBV2 and TRBJ1-2; D is undetermined. CDR1 and CDR2 from the germline V gene are SNHLY and FYNNEI. This CDR3 comprises 13 residues. Trimming took off 2 bases at V and 7 bases at J, with 11 bases between the two ends. As DNA, the CDR3 is TGTGCCAGCAGTGAACCGGGGAGTCGTGGCTACACCTTC. It is translated as CASSEPGSRGYTF.